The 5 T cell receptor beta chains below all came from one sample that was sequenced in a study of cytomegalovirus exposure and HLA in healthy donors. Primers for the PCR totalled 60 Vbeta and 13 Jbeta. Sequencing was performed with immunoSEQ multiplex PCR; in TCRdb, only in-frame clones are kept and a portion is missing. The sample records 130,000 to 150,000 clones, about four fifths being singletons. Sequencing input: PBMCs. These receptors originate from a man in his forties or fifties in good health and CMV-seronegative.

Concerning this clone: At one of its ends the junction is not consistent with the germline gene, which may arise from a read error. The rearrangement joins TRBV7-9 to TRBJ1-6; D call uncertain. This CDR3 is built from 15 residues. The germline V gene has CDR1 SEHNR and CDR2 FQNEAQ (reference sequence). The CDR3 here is CASSLFLSYNSPLHF. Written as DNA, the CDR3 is TGTGCCAGCAGCTTATTTTTGTCCTATAATTCCCCCCTCCACTTT.

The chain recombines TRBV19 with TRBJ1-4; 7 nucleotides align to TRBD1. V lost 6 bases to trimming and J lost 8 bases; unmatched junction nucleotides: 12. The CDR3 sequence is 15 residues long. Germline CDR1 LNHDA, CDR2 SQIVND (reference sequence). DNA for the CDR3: TGTGCCAGTAGAACACGAGGGGGCGCAGGGGAAAAACTGTTTTTT. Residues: CASRTRGGAGEKLFF.

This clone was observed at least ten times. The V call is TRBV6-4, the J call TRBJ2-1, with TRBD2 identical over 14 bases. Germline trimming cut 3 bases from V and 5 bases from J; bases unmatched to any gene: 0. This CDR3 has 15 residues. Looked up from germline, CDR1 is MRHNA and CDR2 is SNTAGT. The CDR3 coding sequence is TGTGCCAGCAGTGAGGGACTAGCGGGGGACAATGAGCAGTTCTTC. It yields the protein CASSEGLAGDNEQFF.

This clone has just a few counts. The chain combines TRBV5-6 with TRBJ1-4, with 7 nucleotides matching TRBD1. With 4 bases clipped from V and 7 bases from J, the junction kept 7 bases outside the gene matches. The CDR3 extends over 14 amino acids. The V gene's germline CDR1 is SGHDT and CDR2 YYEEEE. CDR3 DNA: TGTGCCAGCAGCGCGGGACAGTTTACTGAAAAACTGTTTTTT. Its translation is CASSAGQFTEKLFF.

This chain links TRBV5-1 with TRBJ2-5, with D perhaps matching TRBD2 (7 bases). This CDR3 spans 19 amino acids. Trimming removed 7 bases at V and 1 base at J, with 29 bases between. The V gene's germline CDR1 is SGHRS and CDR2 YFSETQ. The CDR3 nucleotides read TGCGCCAGCGCCTCCCGGGGGGCTAGCTTTTCAAGAGGCCAAGAGACCCAGTACTTC. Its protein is CASASRGASFSRGQETQYF.